This entry lists 28 T cell receptor beta chains sequenced from one sample in a study of long-term antiretroviral therapy in people with HIV. Survey-level immunoSEQ v3.0 assays were run. Generated by immunoSEQ multiplex PCR, the TCRdb table keeps only in-frame clones and is missing some. The data hold 11,000 to 15,000 clones, with roughly 77% observed a single time. Sample: unsorted PBMCs, taken 3.1 years after starting antiretroviral therapy. The source is a man in his forties or fifties with HIV.

The chain carries TRBV6-5 and TRBJ1-2; D not certain. The CDR3 has 15 amino acids. Deletions cut 6 bases from V and 2 bases from J, with 16 bases between. The germline V gene has CDR1 MNHEY and CDR2 SVGAGI. For the CDR3, the DNA is TGTGCCAGCAGGGATCGGGCGTTCGGAAACTATGGCTACACCTTC. It codes for CASRDRAFGNYGYTF.

This clone showed up just once. The rearrangement uses TRBV6-1 and TRBJ2-1, with D tentatively TRBD2 (6 bases). V was cut by 2 bases and J by 0 bases, with 8 bases left in between. The CDR3 runs 15 residues. CDR1 and CDR2 (germline): MNHNS, SASEGT. DNA for the CDR3: TGTGCCAGCAGTGAATTGGGGGGCTCCTACAATGAGCAGTTCTTC. Protein: CASSELGGSYNEQFF.

A remark on this clone: An end of the junction does not agree with germline; a read error may underlie this. This chain connects TRBV4-1 to TRBJ2-7; D gene unclear. Looked up from germline, CDR1 is MGHRA and CDR2 is YSYEKL. The CDR3 spans 15 residues. The CDR3 loop reads CASSQDLTFSYEQYF. The CDR3 coding sequence is TGCGCCAGCAGTCAAGATCTAACGTTCTCCTACGAGCAGTACTTC.

This clone was recorded only once. The rearrangement links TRBV5-4 to TRBJ2-1; D is unresolved. Germline-derived CDR1 and CDR2 are SGHNT and YYREEE (reference sequence). The CDR3 runs to 12 residues. Trimming took 4 bases from V and 5 from J, leaving 7 bases between them. DNA for the CDR3: TGTGCCAGCAGCCTACCTAACAATGAGCAGTTCTTC. It specifies CASSLPNNEQFF.

This clone was seen a few times. V and J are TRBV27 and TRBJ2-7; 9 bases fit TRBD1. The germline V gene has CDR1 MNHEY and CDR2 SMNVEV (reference sequence). Trimming at V came to 4 bases and at J to 1 base, leaving 5 bases not matched to a gene. CDR3 length: 15 residues. The CDR3 protein is CASSSDRGRSYEQYF. The CDR3 nucleotides are TGTGCCAGCAGTTCGGACAGGGGTCGATCCTACGAGCAGTACTTC.

This chain uses TRBV5-1 with TRBJ2-1; D is undetermined. The CDR3 sequence is 13 residues long. CDR1 is SGHRS, CDR2 YFSETQ, per germline. Trimming cost V 0 bases and J 7 bases, with 8 bases left between them. This chain's CDR3 is CASSLGGENEQFF. The DNA of the CDR3 is TGCGCCAGCAGCTTGGGAGGAGAAAATGAGCAGTTCTTC.

The chain combines TRBV6-5 with TRBJ2-2, with D unclear. V lost 6 bases to trimming and J lost 4 bases, with 6 bases between them. The CDR3 is 12 residues long. Germline V gives CDR1 MNHEY, CDR2 SVGAGI. The CDR3 sequence: CASRVVTGELFF. For the CDR3, the DNA is TGTGCCAGCAGGGTGGTCACCGGGGAGCTGTTTTTT.

The J gene is TRBJ1-1, the V gene TRBV4-1, with a tentative D call TRBD1 (5 bases). The V end lost 0 bases, the J end lost 1 base, and 12 bases lay between the germline ends. Germline CDR1 reads MGHRA; CDR2 reads YSYEKL. CDR3 size: 16 residues. CDR3 sequence reads: CASSQDKAGTNTEAFF. DNA for the CDR3: TGCGCCAGCAGCCAAGATAAGGCAGGGACGAACACTGAAGCTTTCTTT.

V and J are TRBV18 and TRBJ1-5; D is unclear. Looked up from germline, CDR1 is KGHSH and CDR2 is LQKENI. V was pared by 2 bases and J by 4 bases, with 6 bases between. The CDR3 is 13 residues long. The CDR3 sequence is CASSPGLNQPQHF. CDR3 sequence (DNA): TGTGCCAGCTCACCAGGTCTAAATCAGCCCCAGCATTTT.

The chain combines TRBV15 with TRBJ2-7; TRBD1 matches 8 bases. With 0 bases clipped from V and 1 base from J, the junction kept 2 bases outside the gene matches. Germline V gives CDR1 LNHNV, CDR2 YYDKDF (reference sequence). The CDR3 is made up of 15 amino acids. The CDR3 loop reads CATSRETGASYEQYF. In DNA form, the CDR3 reads TGTGCCACCAGCAGAGAGACAGGGGCATCCTACGAGCAGTACTTC.

The chain recombines TRBV19 with TRBJ1-2, with TRBD1 as a possible D gene (5 bases). In germline, CDR1 is LNHDA, CDR2 SQIVND (reference sequence). V dropped 1 base and J dropped 8 bases, with 20 bases sitting between them. The CDR3 is 16 residues long. The CDR3, as DNA: TGTGCCAGTAGTATAGTCCCTTGGGGGACTCAAGAGGGCTACACCTTC. Its protein product is CASSIVPWGTQEGYTF.

The V and J genes are TRBV19 and TRBJ1-4; D remains unclear. Germline V CDR1 and CDR2: LNHDA, SQIVND (reference sequence). This CDR3 has 13 amino acids. Between the trimmed V and J ends, which lost 4 bases and 3 bases, there was a span of 6 bases. CDR3 coding DNA: TGTGCCAGTAGTAGGAGTCCTAATGAAAAACTGTTTTTT. As protein: CASSRSPNEKLFF. Complete variable domain (other parts from reference TRBV19 and TRBJ1-4): DGGITQSPKYLFRKEGQNVTLSCEQNLNHDAMYWYRQDPGQGLRLIYYSQIVNDFQKGDIAEGYSVSREKKESFPLTVTSAQKNPTAFYLCASSRSPNEKLFFGSGTQLSVL.

V gene TRBV18 combines with J gene TRBJ2-2; no reliable D call. The CDR3 is 14 residues long. Germline lookup yields CDR1 KGHSH and CDR2 LQKENI. The V and J ends lost 2 bases and 5 bases respectively, with 9 bases between them. The CDR3 bases are TGTGCCAGCTCACCAGACTCTAGGACCGGGGAGCTGTTTTTT. It translates to CASSPDSRTGELFF.

V is TRBV18 and J is TRBJ2-2; D gene uncertain. This CDR3 is built from 12 residues. Trimming shortened V by 0 bases and J by 7 bases, and 3 bases separated the two germline ends. Germline V gene data show CDR1 as KGHSH and CDR2 as LQKENI. DNA for the CDR3: TGTGCCAGCTCACCACCGAGCGGGGAGCTGTTTTTT. It is translated as CASSPPSGELFF.

V and J are TRBV9 and TRBJ2-2; 10 nucleotides align to TRBD2. After removal of 3 bases from V and 4 bases from J, the junction contained 18 bases not matched to a gene. Germline V lookup: CDR1 SGDLS, CDR2 YYNGEE. The CDR3 consists of 20 residues. In DNA form, the CDR3 reads TGTGCCAGCAGCGGCCTCCCGAGGGCTCTAGCGGGGGCCCCCACCGGGGAGCTGTTTTTT. Its translation is CASSGLPRALAGAPTGELFF.

The genes are TRBV2 and TRBJ1-5; 8 nucleotides match TRBD1. Germline CDR1 SNHLY, CDR2 FYNNEI. CDR3 length: 15 residues. V lost 7 bases to trimming and J lost 2 bases; unmatched junction nucleotides: 7. Here the CDR3 DNA reads TGTGCCAGCAATGGACAGGGCGGGGGCAATCAGCCCCAGCATTTT. Amino acids: CASNGQGGGNQPQHF.

The V call is TRBV19, the J call TRBJ1-5, with 12 bases matching TRBD1. CDR3 length: 21 residues. J gave up 2 bases and V 5 bases, and 19 bases lay outside the gene matches. Germline V gene lookup returns CDR1 LNHDA and CDR2 SQIVND (reference sequence). The DNA of the CDR3 is TGTGCCAGTAGTCCTCTTGAGGGACAGGGGGCCCTGTTGGTGGGCAATCAGCCCCAGCATTTT. This codes for CASSPLEGQGALLVGNQPQHF.

This clone was picked up one time. The chain recombines TRBV11-2 with TRBJ2-7; D might be TRBD2 (5 bases). The CDR3 totals 14 residues. Trimming left V 5 bases short and J 6 bases short, with 17 bases between. Germline CDR1 SGHAT, CDR2 FQNNGV. Here the CDR3 DNA reads TGTGCCAGCAGCCGCCGGGGAGCGGCCGGCGAGCAGTACTTC. Residues: CASSRRGAAGEQYF.

This clone was picked up a small number of times. The genes are TRBV9 and TRBJ1-2; perhaps TRBD1 as D (5 bases). There are 16 residues in the CDR3. The V end was cut by 0 bases, the J end by 4 bases, with 16 bases between. Germline CDR1 reads SGDLS; CDR2 reads YYNGEE. CDR3 in amino acids: CASSVEPDTGGYGYTF. Here the CDR3 DNA reads TGTGCCAGCAGCGTAGAGCCCGACACTGGGGGCTATGGCTACACCTTC.

In its sample, this clone was seen a few times. The chain employs TRBV9 and TRBJ1-1; 7 bases agree with TRBD1. This CDR3 is built from 17 residues. Looked up from germline, CDR1 is SGDLS and CDR2 is YYNGEE. V lost 2 bases, J lost 1 base, and 11 bases stayed unmatched. The CDR3 is CASSVGLQGPSNTEAFF. CDR3 nucleotides: TGTGCCAGCAGCGTGGGGTTACAGGGGCCATCGAACACTGAAGCTTTCTTT.

This rearrangement joins TRBV5-1 to TRBJ2-7, with D tentatively TRBD2 (5 bases). The germline V gene encodes CDR1 SGHRS and CDR2 YFSETQ. The V end was cut by 3 bases, the J end by 0 bases, with 10 bases between. The CDR3 has 14 amino acids. CDR3 nucleotide sequence: TGCGCCAGCAGCTACAGTGGGAGCTCCTACGAGCAGTACTTC. This sequence encodes CASSYSGSSYEQYF.

The rearrangement uses TRBV11-2 and TRBJ1-2; D is perhaps TRBD1 (5 bases). The CDR3 totals 12 residues. Deletions cut 5 bases from V and 11 bases from J, with 15 bases between. Per the germline V gene, CDR1 is SGHAT and CDR2 is FQNNGV. The CDR3: CASSPWGRVYTF. The DNA of the CDR3 is TGTGCCAGCAGCCCGTGGGGGAGGGTATACACCTTC.

The chain employs TRBV5-1 and TRBJ2-6; TRBD1 matches at 8 bases. This CDR3 spans 18 amino acids. V trimming: 5 bases; J trimming: 0 bases; junction bases outside the gene matches: 10. Germline V CDR1 and CDR2: SGHRS, YFSETQ. The CDR3 loop is CASSFDRDRSSGANVLTF. The CDR3 DNA sequence: TGCGCCAGCAGTTTCGACCGGGACAGGAGCTCTGGGGCCAACGTCCTGACTTTC.

This rearrangement joins TRBV28 to TRBJ1-3, with 10 bases matching TRBD1. Germline CDR1 reads MDHEN; CDR2 reads SYDVKM. The CDR3 spans 18 residues. Germline trimming cut 3 bases from V and 5 bases from J; bases unmatched to any gene: 13. The CDR3: CASSFNRWDRGKRNTIYF. The CDR3 DNA reads as TGTGCCAGCAGTTTTAATCGCTGGGACAGGGGAAAGAGAAACACCATATATTTT.

This clone was observed a handful of times. The chain is built from TRBV9 and TRBJ2-7; a weak D match, TRBD1 (7 bases). The ends were cut back, 1 base at V and 4 bases at J, with 18 bases in the middle. This CDR3 contains 16 residues. Germline V lookup: CDR1 SGDLS, CDR2 YYNGEE. The CDR3 loop reads CASSVSGAGGLYEQYF. The DNA for the CDR3 is TGTGCCAGCAGCGTAAGTGGGGCAGGGGGACTTTACGAGCAGTACTTC.

The V and J genes are TRBV6-6 and TRBJ1-2, with D tentatively TRBD1 (5 bases). V was pared by 6 bases and J by 4 bases, with 12 bases between. Germline V lookup: CDR1 MNHNY, CDR2 SVGAGI (reference sequence). The CDR3 contains 13 residues. The CDR3: CASREGVSYGYTF. Here the CDR3 DNA reads TGTGCCAGCAGGGAAGGGGTAAGCTATGGCTACACCTTC.

V usage is TRBV5-6 and J usage is TRBJ1-5; 10 bases fit TRBD1. The CDR3 runs 15 residues. Germline V CDR1 and CDR2: SGHDT, YYEEEE. Germline trimming cut 4 bases from V and 6 bases from J; bases unmatched to any gene: 7. The CDR3 nucleotides are TGTGCCAGCAGCAGACAGGGGGCGCAGGGTCAGCCCCAGCATTTT. Protein product: CASSRQGAQGQPQHF.

V gene TRBV19 combines with J gene TRBJ1-1; no clear D. CDR3 length: 14 amino acids. Trimming took 5 bases from V and 1 from J, leaving 11 bases between them. The germline V gene has CDR1 LNHDA and CDR2 SQIVND (reference sequence). The CDR3 nucleotides are TGTGCCAGTAGTTTCGACACCGGGAACACTGAAGCTTTCTTT. Translating it yields CASSFDTGNTEAFF.